This entry is about one T cell receptor (beta chain). What it binds is not known. Trimming took off 4 bases at V and 4 bases at J, with 11 bases between the two ends. The CDR3 extends over 12 amino acids. Germline V gene sequence: CDR1 SQVTM, CDR2 ANQGSEA. A second about 6 to 12 cycle PCR used barcoded and J-beta primers. TCRdb reprocessed the 5' RACE reads with MiXCR, giving one entry per CDR3 protein. The sample carries about 1.4 million distinct CDR3 sequences, approximately 59% recorded once. These data belong to a study of blood T cells in healthy people across ages. Whole-study results and caveats: Naive and antigen-experienced cells could not be conclusively compared, given unsorted PBMCs. Roughly linearly, TCR beta diversity per million T cells fell as age increased.

The sequencing sample was made of blood. V is TRBV29-1 and J is TRBJ2-7; D is perhaps TRBD2 (5 bases). The clonotype comes from a man aged 18 to 29 in good health. CDR3 loop: CSVAEGPYEQYF. In nucleotides, the CDR3 is TGCAGCGTTGCCGAGGGTCCTTACGAGCAGTACTTC.